The 18 T cell receptor beta chains presented below share a single source sample, sequenced in a study of T-cell memory formation after mild COVID-19. TCRdb itself ran the 5' RACE reads through MiXCR, one entry per CDR3 protein. This sample has 100,000 to 150,000 distinct CDR3 sequences, with approximately 5.9% found just once. The sample was PBMCs or a T cell subset sorted from them (not recorded which). These TCRs come from an adult woman who had mild COVID-19 (a few samples of this study predate the infection). Cell type and time point are not known.

The CDR3 region has the DNA TGTGCCAGCAGCTTTGATTGGAGAAGGGGGGGCGAGCAGTACTTC. Protein sequence: CASSFDWRRGGEQYF. The rearrangement uses TRBV7-2 and TRBJ2-7; tentative D call: TRBD2 (7 bases). The CDR3 is 15 amino acids. CDR1 and CDR2 from the germline V gene are SGHTA and FQGNSA. V was pared by 3 bases and J by 6 bases, with 18 bases between. Looking up the rest from reference TRBV7-2 and TRBJ2-7 gives the full variable domain: GAGVSQSPSNKVTEKGKDVELRCDPISGHTALYWYRQSLGQGLEFLIYFQGNSAPDKSGLPSDRFSAERTGGSVSTLTIQRTQQEDSAVYLCASSFDWRRGGEQYFGPGTRLTVT.

This clonotype was detected many times. CDR3: CATTSGQDVSSDTQYF. CDR3 sequence (DNA): TGTGCCACCACCTCTGGGCAGGACGTTAGCTCAGATACGCAGTATTTT. The chain has TRBV24-1 and TRBJ2-3; no reliable D call. V was cut by 8 bases and J by 4 bases, with 21 bases left in between. Germline CDR1 is KGHDR and CDR2 is SFDVKD. The CDR3 extends over 16 amino acids.

At least ten counts were recorded for this clonotype. The chain joins TRBV7-3 to TRBJ1-6; no definite D call. Germline CDR1 and CDR2: SGHTA and FQGTGA. Trimming removed 1 base from V and 7 bases from J, with 5 bases in between. The CDR3 spans 13 residues. Here the CDR3 DNA reads TGTGCCAGCAGCTTAAACCAAAATTCACCCCTCCACTTT. Residues: CASSLNQNSPLHF. The full variable domain, rest sourced from reference TRBV7-3 and TRBJ1-6, is GAGVSQTPSNKVTEKGKYVELRCDPISGHTALYWYRQSLGQGPEFLIYFQGTGAADDSGLPNDRFFAVRPEGSVSTLKIQRTERGDSAVYLCASSLNQNSPLHFGNGTRLTVT.

This chain joins TRBV6-9 and TRBJ2-6; D is possibly TRBD1 (6 bases). Germline CDR1 reads MNHGY; CDR2 reads SVAAGI. The CDR3 loop spans 16 amino acids. Deletions cut 6 bases from V and 1 base from J, with 13 bases between. In nucleotides, the CDR3 is TGTGCCAGCAGACAGGGCAGTTTATCTGGGGCCAACGTCCTGACTTTC. It is translated as CASRQGSLSGANVLTF.

CDR3 coding DNA: TGTGCCATCAGGGATATACAGGGCTCCTACAATGAGCAGTTCTTC. It translates to CAIRDIQGSYNEQFF. This chain joins TRBV10-3 and TRBJ2-1; D is perhaps TRBD1 (6 bases). The CDR3 runs to 15 residues. Trimming cost V 6 bases and J 0 bases, with 12 bases left between them. Germline CDR1 reads ENHRY; CDR2 reads SYGVKD.

This clonotype has ten or more counts. The chain links TRBV24-1 to TRBJ2-2, with 8 bases identical to TRBD1. This CDR3 is 16 amino acids long. Germline CDR1 is KGHDR and CDR2 is SFDVKD. Trimming took 4 bases from V and 5 from J; bases not matched to a gene: 8. The CDR3 DNA is TGTGCCACCAGTGACCGAGACAGGGGAGAGACCGGGGAGCTGTTTTTT. Amino acid sequence: CATSDRDRGETGELFF.

This clonotype was seen many times. The chain carries TRBV5-1 and TRBJ1-1; 7 nucleotides line up with TRBD1. From germline, CDR1 is SGHRS and CDR2 YFSETQ. The CDR3 extends over 15 amino acids. The V gene end was trimmed by 2 bases and the J gene end by 4 bases; junction bases not matched to a gene: 8. The CDR3 coding sequence is TGCGCCAGCAGCTTCAACAGGGGCAGGAGCACTGAAGCTTTCTTT. Translated, it gives CASSFNRGRSTEAFF.

This chain uses TRBV30 with TRBJ1-5; the D gene is possibly TRBD1 (6 bases). The ends were cut back, 6 bases at V and 1 base at J, with 10 bases in the middle. CDR3 length equals 13 residues. Germline V gene lookup returns CDR1 GTSNPN and CDR2 SVGIG (reference sequence). DNA of the CDR3: TGTGCCTGCCAGGGGATGAGCAATCAGCCCCAGCATTTT. Translated: CACQGMSNQPQHF.

This chain connects TRBV12-3 or TRBV12-4 to TRBJ2-1; possible D gene TRBD1, 5 bases. V was trimmed by 5 bases and J by 5 bases, leaving 19 bases between them. The CDR3 has 16 amino acids. In DNA form, the CDR3 reads TGTGCCAGCAGTCCCCCTCGAAAGGGGAAAAACAATGAGCAGTTCTTC. Its translation is CASSPPRKGKNNEQFF.

The J gene is TRBJ2-2, the V gene TRBV12-3 or TRBV12-4, with D maybe TRBD1 (6 bases). This CDR3 is 13 amino acids long. Trimming stripped 5 bases from V and 6 bases from J, with 10 bases between. CDR3 sequence reads: CASSRGQPGELFF. CDR3 nucleotides: TGTGCCAGCAGTCGCGGACAGCCCGGGGAGCTGTTTTTT.

The chain carries TRBV2 and TRBJ1-5, with D hard to call. V gave up 6 bases and J gave up 2 bases, with 14 bases separating them. Per the germline V gene, CDR1 is SNHLY and CDR2 is FYNNEI. The CDR3 is made up of 15 amino acids. The CDR3, as DNA: TGTGCCAGCAGACAACGGGCATTGTGCAATCAGCCCCAGCATTTT. This gives the protein CASRQRALCNQPQHF.

Many counts were recorded for this clonotype. The chain is built from TRBV4-3 and TRBJ2-1; D is unclear. This CDR3 contains 16 residues. V was cut by 0 bases and J by 0 bases, with 9 bases left in between. Germline lookup yields CDR1 LGHNA and CDR2 YSLEER. As DNA, the CDR3 is TGCGCCAGCAGCCAAGATCCTTTGAGCTCCTACAATGAGCAGTTCTTC. Translated, it gives CASSQDPLSSYNEQFF.

The CDR3 here is CAWSAQRGLVRNEQYF. The CDR3 nucleotides are TGTGCCTGGAGTGCTCAAAGGGGACTAGTACGAAACGAGCAGTACTTC. The chain recombines TRBV30 with TRBJ2-7, with 8 bases that match TRBD2. With 1 base clipped from V and 5 bases from J, the junction kept 13 bases outside the gene matches. Germline CDR1 and CDR2: GTSNPN and SVGIG (reference sequence). The CDR3 length is 16 residues.

This clonotype has at least ten counts. The genes are TRBV12-3 or TRBV12-4 and TRBJ2-1; TRBD1 might be the D (5 bases). Trimming took off 6 bases at V and 8 bases at J, with 8 bases between the two ends. The CDR3 loop spans 11 amino acids. The CDR3 reads CASRWGYEQFF. The CDR3 nucleotides read TGTGCCAGCAGGTGGGGCTATGAGCAGTTCTTC.

This clonotype came up a few times. One end of the junction varies from germline; a read error may be responsible. The chain is built from TRBV20-1 and TRBJ2-7; TRBD2 matches 7 bases. Germline V lookup: CDR1 DFQATT, CDR2 SNEGSKA (reference sequence). There are 11 residues in the CDR3. Here the CDR3 reads CSAGRLASLNF. The CDR3 DNA follows: TGCAGTGCTGGGAGACTAGCAAGTCTCAACTTC.

The chain recombines TRBV20-1 with TRBJ2-5; TRBD1 matches 10 bases. V lost 1 base, J lost 9 bases, and 17 bases stayed unmatched. CDR3 length: 17 residues. The germline V gene has CDR1 DFQATT and CDR2 SNEGSKA (reference sequence). In DNA form, the CDR3 reads TGCAGTGCTAGAGCCCGACAGGGGGCGGCCATGGTTGGGGCCCAGTACTTC. Translated: CSARARQGAAMVGAQYF.

In its sample, this clonotype was seen many times. The rearrangement joins TRBV12-3 or TRBV12-4 to TRBJ1-5; no clear D. Trimming removed 8 bases at V and 3 bases at J, with 11 bases between. The length of the CDR3 is 13 residues. CDR3 nucleotides: TGTGCCAGCGCACCGGGATTCAATCAGCCCCAGCATTTT. Translating gives CASAPGFNQPQHF.

This clonotype appeared a few times. The chain joins TRBV29-1 to TRBJ2-7; 8 nucleotides match TRBD1. CDR1 is SQVTM and CDR2 is ANQGSEA in the germline V gene. The length of the CDR3 is 14 residues. The V and J ends lost 3 bases and 0 bases, in that order; junction bases with no gene match: 4. CDR3 sequence reads: CSVETGEFSYEQYF. In nucleotides, the CDR3 is TGCAGCGTTGAGACAGGGGAGTTCTCCTACGAGCAGTACTTC.